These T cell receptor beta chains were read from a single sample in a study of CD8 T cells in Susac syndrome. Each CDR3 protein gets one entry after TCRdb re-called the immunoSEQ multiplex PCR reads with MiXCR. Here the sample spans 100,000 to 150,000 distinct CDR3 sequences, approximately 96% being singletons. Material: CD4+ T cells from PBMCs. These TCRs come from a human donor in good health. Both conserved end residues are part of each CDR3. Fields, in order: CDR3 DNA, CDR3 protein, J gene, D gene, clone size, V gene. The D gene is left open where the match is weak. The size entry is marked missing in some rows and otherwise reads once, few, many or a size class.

CDR3 DNA: TGTGCCTGGAGTGGTAAGGGAGGCAATCAGCCCCAGCATTTT
CDR3 protein: CAWSGKGGNQPQHF
J gene: TRBJ1-5
D gene: NA
clone size: NA
V gene: TRBV30

CDR3 DNA: TGTGCCAGCAGAACCGGACAGGGAGTGAACGTTGACACTGAAGCTTTCTTT
CDR3 protein: CASRTGQGVNVDTEAFF
J gene: TRBJ1-1
D gene: TRBD1
clone size: NA
V gene: TRBV12-3/TRBV12-4

CDR3 DNA: TGTGCCAGCAGTTCCAGAGGATTACAGCAGTACTTC
CDR3 protein: CASSSRGLQQYF
J gene: TRBJ2-7
D gene: NA
clone size: NA
V gene: TRBV6-2/TRBV6-3

CDR3 DNA: TGTGCCAGCAGCTTAGCAGCCCCCCGGGGGAACTATGGCTACACCTTC
CDR3 protein: CASSLAAPRGNYGYTF
J gene: TRBJ1-2
D gene: NA
clone size: NA
V gene: TRBV5-4

CDR3 DNA: TGTGCCAGTTCCACTATGGGGCAGCCCCAGCATTTT
CDR3 protein: CASSTMGQPQHF
J gene: TRBJ1-5
D gene: NA
clone size: NA
V gene: TRBV19

CDR3 DNA: TGTGCCAGCAGCCTCAGTGAAGCTTTCTTT
CDR3 protein: CASSLSEAFF
J gene: TRBJ1-1
D gene: NA
clone size: once
V gene: TRBV7-2

CDR3 DNA: TGTGCCACTTCAAACGCCCGTGGAAATGAGCAGTTCTTC
CDR3 protein: CATSNARGNEQFF
J gene: TRBJ2-1
D gene: NA
clone size: NA
V gene: TRBV15

CDR3 DNA: TGTGCCAGCAGTTACCCACTGGGTCGGGAGTTCCAAGAGACCCAGTACTTC
CDR3 protein: CASSYPLGREFQETQYF
J gene: TRBJ2-5
D gene: NA
clone size: NA
V gene: TRBV6-2/TRBV6-3

CDR3 DNA: TGTGCCAGCAGTGGTGTCCAGGGGGCGCGGGAGCTGTTTTTT
CDR3 protein: CASSGVQGARELFF
J gene: TRBJ2-2
D gene: TRBD1
clone size: NA
V gene: TRBV25-1

CDR3 DNA: TGTGCCAGCAGCTTAAGCGACAATACGCAGTATTTT
CDR3 protein: CASSLSDNTQYF
J gene: TRBJ2-3
D gene: NA
clone size: once
V gene: TRBV11-3

CDR3 DNA: TGTGCCAGCAGATCGACAGGGGCGGGGGGCTACACCTTC
CDR3 protein: CASRSTGAGGYTF
J gene: TRBJ1-2
D gene: TRBD1
clone size: NA
V gene: TRBV6-5

CDR3 DNA: TGTGCCAGCAGCCCATATAGTCTGGGAGAGACCCAGTACTTC
CDR3 protein: CASSPYSLGETQYF
J gene: TRBJ2-5
D gene: NA
clone size: NA
V gene: TRBV11-2

CDR3 DNA: TGTGCCAGCAGTTTAGGGCCAGGGCTGTACGAGCAGTACTTC
CDR3 protein: CASSLGPGLYEQYF
J gene: TRBJ2-7
D gene: NA
clone size: NA
V gene: TRBV27

CDR3 DNA: TGCAGTGTACTCGGACAGGGAAATTCACCCCTCCACTTT
CDR3 protein: CSVLGQGNSPLHF
J gene: TRBJ1-6
D gene: TRBD1
clone size: NA
V gene: TRBV20-1

CDR3 DNA: TGCGCCAGCAGCCCCACCGGGAAGGACACCGGGGAGCTGTTTTTT
CDR3 protein: CASSPTGKDTGELFF
J gene: TRBJ2-2
D gene: NA
clone size: NA
V gene: TRBV5-1

CDR3 DNA: TGTGCCAGCAGCTTATCCGGGGGCGGGAACGCAGATACGCAGTATTTT
CDR3 protein: CASSLSGGGNADTQYF
J gene: TRBJ2-3
D gene: NA
clone size: NA
V gene: TRBV7-9

CDR3 DNA: TGCGCCAGCAGTATCTTCGGACAGCCTAACACTGAAGCTTTCTTT
CDR3 protein: CASSIFGQPNTEAFF
J gene: TRBJ1-1
D gene: NA
clone size: NA
V gene: TRBV5-1

CDR3 DNA: TGCGCCAGCAGCCAAGGTCCCCAGGGGGCGGACACCGGGGAGCTGTTTTTT
CDR3 protein: CASSQGPQGADTGELFF
J gene: TRBJ2-2
D gene: TRBD1
clone size: NA
V gene: TRBV4-3

CDR3 DNA: TGTGCCAGCAGAGTGAACACTGAAGCTTTCTTT
CDR3 protein: CASRVNTEAFF
J gene: TRBJ1-1
D gene: NA
clone size: NA
V gene: TRBV6-5

CDR3 DNA: TGTGCCAGCAGCCCTGTAGGGGGTAGGGGCACCGGGGAGCTGTTTTTT
CDR3 protein: CASSPVGGRGTGELFF
J gene: TRBJ2-2
D gene: NA
clone size: NA
V gene: TRBV5-4

CDR3 DNA: TGTGCCAGCAGCCAAGAGCGGGGAGACACTGAAGCTTTCTTT
CDR3 protein: CASSQERGDTEAFF
J gene: TRBJ1-1
D gene: NA
clone size: NA
V gene: TRBV13

CDR3 DNA: TGCAGTGCTAGTGACCCTCGACAGGGCAGGAACACTGAAGCTTTCTTT
CDR3 protein: CSASDPRQGRNTEAFF
J gene: TRBJ1-1
D gene: TRBD1
clone size: once
V gene: TRBV20-1

CDR3 DNA: TGTGCCAGCAGCCCCCGGGCCCAAATGGGCTACGAGCAGTACTTC
CDR3 protein: CASSPRAQMGYEQYF
J gene: TRBJ2-7
D gene: NA
clone size: NA
V gene: TRBV3-1

CDR3 DNA: TGCAGTGCTAGAGATCGGCGACAGGGTGACTACGAGCAGTACTTC
CDR3 protein: CSARDRRQGDYEQYF
J gene: TRBJ2-7
D gene: TRBD1
clone size: NA
V gene: TRBV20-1

CDR3 DNA: TGCAGTGCATCAGGGGATTTTAGCCCCCTCCACTTT
CDR3 protein: CSASGDFSPLHF
J gene: TRBJ1-6
D gene: NA
clone size: NA
V gene: TRBV20-1

CDR3 DNA: TGCGCCAGCAGCCTTCGGGACTCCTCTACCGAGCAGTACTTC
CDR3 protein: CASSLRDSSTEQYF
J gene: TRBJ2-7
D gene: NA
clone size: NA
V gene: TRBV4-1

CDR3 DNA: TGTGCCAGCAGCCGTGGACGCAATCAGCCCCAGCATTTT
CDR3 protein: CASSRGRNQPQHF
J gene: TRBJ1-5
D gene: NA
clone size: NA
V gene: TRBV7-2

CDR3 DNA: TGTGCCAGCAGCACGAGGACAGAGGCCAAAAACATTCAGTACTTC
CDR3 protein: CASSTRTEAKNIQYF
J gene: TRBJ2-4
D gene: NA
clone size: NA
V gene: TRBV7-2

CDR3 DNA: TGTGCCAGCAGCCCTCTGGGGGTCGGGGTTTTCTTT
CDR3 protein: CASSPLGVGVFF
J gene: TRBJ1-1
D gene: NA
clone size: NA
V gene: TRBV14

CDR3 DNA: TGTGCCAGCAGCCTCCGGGTTCGGGGAGCAGAGACCCAGTACTTC
CDR3 protein: CASSLRVRGAETQYF
J gene: TRBJ2-5
D gene: NA
clone size: NA
V gene: TRBV7-2

CDR3 DNA: TGTGCCAGCAAAAGACAGGAGAACACTGAAGCTTTCTTT
CDR3 protein: CASKRQENTEAFF
J gene: TRBJ1-1
D gene: NA
clone size: NA
V gene: TRBV6-1

CDR3 DNA: TGTGCCAGCAGTGATCGACTAGCGGGGGATGAGCAGTTCTTC
CDR3 protein: CASSDRLAGDEQFF
J gene: TRBJ2-1
D gene: TRBD2
clone size: once
V gene: TRBV2

CDR3 DNA: TGCGCCAGCAGCCAGGACGGATACCAAGAGACCCAGTACTTC
CDR3 protein: CASSQDGYQETQYF
J gene: TRBJ2-5
D gene: NA
clone size: NA
V gene: TRBV5-1

CDR3 DNA: TGTGCCATCAGTGAGGCGCGACCGGGACGATGGAATGAGCAGTTCTTC
CDR3 protein: CAISEARPGRWNEQFF
J gene: TRBJ2-1
D gene: NA
clone size: NA
V gene: TRBV10-3

CDR3 DNA: TGTGCCAGCAGACGGGACACAGATACGCAGTATTTT
CDR3 protein: CASRRDTDTQYF
J gene: TRBJ2-3
D gene: NA
clone size: NA
V gene: TRBV7-2

CDR3 DNA: TGTGCCAGCAGTTACGCGGGTAGGGGGGCAGGACCAAACTATGGCTACACCTTC
CDR3 protein: CASSYAGRGAGPNYGYTF
J gene: TRBJ1-2
D gene: NA
clone size: NA
V gene: TRBV6-5

CDR3 DNA: TGTGCCAGCTCATGGGGAGGCCGCACCGGGGAGCTGTTTTTT
CDR3 protein: CASSWGGRTGELFF
J gene: TRBJ2-2
D gene: NA
clone size: NA
V gene: TRBV7-2

CDR3 DNA: TGTGCCAGCAGTTACGGCGGAGTGACCTACGAGCAGTACTTC
CDR3 protein: CASSYGGVTYEQYF
J gene: TRBJ2-7
D gene: NA
clone size: NA
V gene: TRBV6-2/TRBV6-3

CDR3 DNA: TGCGCCACTGAAGAGGGGGAAAATCAGCCCCAGCATTTT
CDR3 protein: CATEEGENQPQHF
J gene: TRBJ1-5
D gene: NA
clone size: once
V gene: TRBV5-1

CDR3 DNA: TGTGCCTGGAGGCGACAGAATAATTCACCCCTCCACTTT
CDR3 protein: CAWRRQNNSPLHF
J gene: TRBJ1-6
D gene: NA
clone size: NA
V gene: TRBV30

CDR3 DNA: TGTGCCAGCATAGCGAGACAGTACAATGAGCAGTTCTTC
CDR3 protein: CASIARQYNEQFF
J gene: TRBJ2-1
D gene: NA
clone size: NA
V gene: TRBV28

CDR3 DNA: TGTGCCAGCAGCTTAACCGGTGACGTTTGGTACTTC
CDR3 protein: CASSLTGDVWYF
J gene: TRBJ2-7
D gene: NA
clone size: once
V gene: TRBV7-2

CDR3 DNA: TGCGCCAGCAGCCCAGGGGACTACGACCACTACGAGCAGTACTTC
CDR3 protein: CASSPGDYDHYEQYF
J gene: TRBJ2-7
D gene: NA
clone size: NA
V gene: TRBV5-1

CDR3 DNA: TGTGCCAGCAGTGAGGCAATTCCAGATACGCAGTATTTT
CDR3 protein: CASSEAIPDTQYF
J gene: TRBJ2-3
D gene: NA
clone size: NA
V gene: TRBV6-1

CDR3 DNA: TGCAGCGCGTCTCGGGACATGAGCTATGGCTACACCTTC
CDR3 protein: CSASRDMSYGYTF
J gene: TRBJ1-2
D gene: NA
clone size: NA
V gene: TRBV29-1

CDR3 DNA: TGCGCCAGCAGCCAGCATGAGGGGGCTGGGGCCAACGTCCTGACTTTC
CDR3 protein: CASSQHEGAGANVLTF
J gene: TRBJ2-6
D gene: NA
clone size: NA
V gene: TRBV4-3

CDR3 DNA: TGTGCCAGCAGCCTGGGGGATTCTGGAAACACCATATATTTT
CDR3 protein: CASSLGDSGNTIYF
J gene: TRBJ1-3
D gene: NA
clone size: NA
V gene: TRBV3-1